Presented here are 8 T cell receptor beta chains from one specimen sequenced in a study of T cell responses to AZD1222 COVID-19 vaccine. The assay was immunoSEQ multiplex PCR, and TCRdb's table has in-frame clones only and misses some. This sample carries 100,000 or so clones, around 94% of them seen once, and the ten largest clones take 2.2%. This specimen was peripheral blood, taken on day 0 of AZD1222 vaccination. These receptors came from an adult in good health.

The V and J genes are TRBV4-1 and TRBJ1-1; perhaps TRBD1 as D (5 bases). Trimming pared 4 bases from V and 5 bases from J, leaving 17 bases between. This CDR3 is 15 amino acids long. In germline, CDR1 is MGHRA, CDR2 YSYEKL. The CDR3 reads CASSRGDWPYTEAFF. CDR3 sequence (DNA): TGCGCCAGCAGCCGGGGGGATTGGCCTTATACTGAAGCTTTCTTT.

The CDR3 DNA is TGTGCCAGCAGCCCCGGGGGGGCAAGCAATCAGCCCCAGCATTTT. Translation gives CASSPGGASNQPQHF. The genes are TRBV9 and TRBJ1-5; the D gene is possibly TRBD1 (6 bases). This CDR3 has 15 amino acids. Between the trimmed V and J ends, which lost 4 bases and 1 base, there was a span of 12 bases. CDR1 and CDR2 (germline): SGDLS, YYNGEE.

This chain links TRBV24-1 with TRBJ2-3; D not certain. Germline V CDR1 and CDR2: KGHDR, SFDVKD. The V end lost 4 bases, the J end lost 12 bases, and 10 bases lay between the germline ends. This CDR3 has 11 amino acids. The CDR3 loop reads CATSDFLAQYF. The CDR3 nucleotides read TGTGCCACCAGTGACTTCCTCGCCCAGTATTTT.

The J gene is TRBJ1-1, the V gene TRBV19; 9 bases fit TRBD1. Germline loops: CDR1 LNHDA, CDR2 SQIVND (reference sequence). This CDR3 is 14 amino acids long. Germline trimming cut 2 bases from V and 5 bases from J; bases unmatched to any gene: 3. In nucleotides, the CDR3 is TGTGCCAGTAGTATAATAGGACAGGGGACTGAAGCTTTCTTT. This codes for CASSIIGQGTEAFF.

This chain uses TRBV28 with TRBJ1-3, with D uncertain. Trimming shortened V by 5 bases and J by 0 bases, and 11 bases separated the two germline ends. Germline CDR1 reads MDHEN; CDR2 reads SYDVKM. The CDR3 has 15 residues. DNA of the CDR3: TGTGCCAGCAGTCCCGTACAAGCCTCTGGAAACACCATATATTTT. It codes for CASSPVQASGNTIYF. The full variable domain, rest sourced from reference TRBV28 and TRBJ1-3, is DVKVTQSSRYLVKRTGEKVFLECVQDMDHENMFWYRQDPGLGLRLIYFSYDVKMKEKGDIPEGYSVSREKKERFSLILESASTNQTSMYLCASSPVQASGNTIYFGEGSWLTVV.

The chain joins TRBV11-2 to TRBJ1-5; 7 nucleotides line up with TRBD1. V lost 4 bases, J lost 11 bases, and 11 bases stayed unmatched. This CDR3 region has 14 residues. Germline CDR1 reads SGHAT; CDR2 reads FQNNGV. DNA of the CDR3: TGTGCCAGCAGCTCCGAGTACAGGGGAGGTTCCCAGCATTTT. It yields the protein CASSSEYRGGSQHF.

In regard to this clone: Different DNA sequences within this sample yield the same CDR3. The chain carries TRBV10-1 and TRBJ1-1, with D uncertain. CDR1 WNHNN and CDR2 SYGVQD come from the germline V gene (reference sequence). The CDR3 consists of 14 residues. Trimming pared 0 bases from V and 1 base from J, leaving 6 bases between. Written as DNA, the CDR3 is TGCGCCAGCAGTGAGTCGAGAGGGAACACTGAAGCTTTCTTT. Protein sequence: CASSESRGNTEAFF.

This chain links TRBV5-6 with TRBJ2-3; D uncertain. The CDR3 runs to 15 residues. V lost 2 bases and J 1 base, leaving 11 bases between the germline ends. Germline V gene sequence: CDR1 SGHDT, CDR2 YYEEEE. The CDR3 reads CASSFRVKGTDTQYF. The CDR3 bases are TGTGCCAGCAGCTTCCGGGTCAAGGGCACAGATACGCAGTATTTT.